These 20 T cell receptor beta chains share one sample of origin, sequenced in a study of blood T cell repertoires in COVID-19. Here immunoSEQ multiplex PCR was the method, and the copy in TCRdb shows in-frame clones only, minus some. The sample carries just over 95,000 clones, over 75% recorded once. The sample comprised peripheral blood. These receptors came from a man aged 55 to 69 with acute or convalescent COVID-19.

This chain uses TRBV7-2 with TRBJ1-2, with TRBD1 matching over 7 bases. V shed 3 bases and J 4 bases; nucleotides not matched to a gene: 5. The CDR3 is 14 amino acids. Germline values: CDR1 SGHTA, CDR2 FQGNSA. Written as DNA, the CDR3 is TGTGCCAGCAGCTTGGCGAGGGACAGCTATGGCTACACCTTC. Its protein product is CASSLARDSYGYTF.

V gene TRBV5-1 combines with J gene TRBJ2-5; 7 positions match TRBD1. This CDR3 has 17 residues. The trim removed 5 bases at V and 0 bases at J, leaving 13 bases unmatched. Germline CDR1 SGHRS, CDR2 YFSETQ. The CDR3 loop is CASSTGQDQLYQETQYF. CDR3 nucleotide sequence: TGCGCCAGCAGTACCGGACAGGACCAATTGTACCAAGAGACCCAGTACTTC.

This clone was recorded once. Other DNA sequences in the sample encode the same CDR3. This sequence joins TRBV7-9 and TRBJ2-1; 7 nucleotides line up with TRBD2. The CDR3 is 14 amino acids. CDR1 and CDR2 (germline): SEHNR, FQNEAQ (reference sequence). Trimming cost V 3 bases and J 1 base; bases outside gene matches: 0. The CDR3 coding sequence is TGTGCCAGCAGCTTGGGGGGGTCCTACAATGAGCAGTTCTTC. Protein sequence: CASSLGGSYNEQFF.

This chain joins TRBV5-1 and TRBJ1-1, with D hard to call. This CDR3 contains 13 residues. V lost 1 base to trimming and J lost 8 bases, with 12 bases between them. The germline CDR1 and CDR2 sequences are SGHRS and YFSETQ. The CDR3 nucleotides read TGCGCCAGCAGCTTGACGCACGGGGAGGAAGCTTTCTTT. Its protein is CASSLTHGEEAFF. Variable domain in full (rest from reference TRBV5-1 and TRBJ1-1): KAGVTQTPRYLIKTRGQQVTLSCSPISGHRSVSWYQQTPGQGLQFLFEYFSETQRNKGNFPGRFSGRQFSNSRSEMNVSTLELGDSALYLCASSLTHGEEAFFGQGTRLTVV.

The chain is built from TRBV6-2 or TRBV6-3 and TRBJ2-7; 9 bases line up with TRBD2. The length of the CDR3 is 16 residues. Losses at the gene ends were 1 base for V and 3 bases for J; bases not matched to a gene: 7. Germline assignment: CDR1 MNHEY and CDR2 SVGEGT. This chain's CDR3 is CASSYFGAAGGYEQYF. CDR3 DNA sequence: TGTGCCAGCAGTTACTTCGGCGCAGCGGGGGGCTACGAGCAGTACTTC.

The chain recombines TRBV5-1 with TRBJ1-1, with D unclear. The CDR3 extends over 11 amino acids. The V gene lost 5 bases and the J gene lost 8 bases, with 10 bases spanning the gap. The germline V gene has CDR1 SGHRS and CDR2 YFSETQ. This chain's CDR3 is CASRAEGEAFF. CDR3 DNA: TGCGCCAGCAGGGCGGAGGGAGAAGCTTTCTTT.

The V call is TRBV7-2, the J call TRBJ1-2, with D possibly being TRBD1 (5 bases). The CDR3 length is 16 residues. Germline values: CDR1 SGHTA, CDR2 FQGNSA. Trimming left V 2 bases short and J 4 bases short, with 17 bases between. The CDR3 DNA sequence: TGTGCCAGCAGCTTATTTTCGGGGGGGGATCTCTATGGCTACACCTTC. Amino acids: CASSLFSGGDLYGYTF. The whole variable domain, remainder taken from reference TRBV7-2 and TRBJ1-2, is GAGVSQSPSNKVTEKGKDVELRCDPISGHTALYWYRQSLGQGLEFLIYFQGNSAPDKSGLPSDRFSAERTGGSVSTLTIQRTQQEDSAVYLCASSLFSGGDLYGYTFGSGTRLTVV.

The chain carries TRBV7-8 and TRBJ1-1, with D hard to call. Germline V gene data show CDR1 as SGHVS and CDR2 as FQNEAQ. CDR3 size: 14 residues. V lost 3 bases and J lost 9, with 17 bases in between. The CDR3 DNA follows: TGTGCCAGCAGCTTCCTCCGGGAGAGCCAACAAGCTTTCTTT. Amino acids: CASSFLRESQQAFF.

V gene TRBV7-9 combines with J gene TRBJ2-3; D perhaps matches TRBD1 (5 bases). Germline CDR1 is SEHNR and CDR2 is FQNEAQ (reference sequence). Trimming removed 4 bases from V and 0 bases from J, with 17 bases in between. CDR3 length equals 17 residues. The CDR3 DNA reads as TGTGCCAGCAGCTCCAGAAGGGGAAGTACTAGCACAGATACGCAGTATTTT. Translating gives CASSSRRGSTSTDTQYF.

This rearrangement joins TRBV27 to TRBJ1-1, with 9 nucleotides matching TRBD1. CDR1 is MNHEY, CDR2 SMNVEV, per germline (reference sequence). The CDR3 sequence is 16 residues long. J was trimmed by 1 base and V by 1 base; bases with no gene match: 4. CDR3 amino acids: CASSLWGQGPNTEAFF. DNA of the CDR3: TGTGCCAGCAGTTTATGGGGACAGGGACCGAACACTGAAGCTTTCTTT.

V gene TRBV20-1 combines with J gene TRBJ1-2, with a weak D call TRBD1 (5 bases). Per germline, CDR1 DFQATT and CDR2 SNEGSKA (reference sequence). The V end lost 3 bases, the J end lost 1 base, and 12 bases lay between the germline ends. The CDR3 is 14 amino acids. CDR3 nucleotide sequence: TGCAGTGCTAGTCCCATTAGGGGTAACTATGGCTACACCTTC. This translates into CSASPIRGNYGYTF.

This clone was recorded once. The rearrangement joins TRBV6-5 to TRBJ2-3; TRBD2 aligns across 10 bases. The V and J ends lost 4 bases and 5 bases, in that order; junction bases with no gene match: 3. Germline CDR1 is MNHEY and CDR2 is SVGAGI. The CDR3 loop spans 14 amino acids. CDR3 nucleotides: TGTGCCAGCAGTTCTAGCGGGGGTATAGATACGCAGTATTTT. Translation: CASSSSGGIDTQYF.

The chain combines TRBV11-2 with TRBJ1-1; D might be TRBD1 (5 bases). The germline V and J ends were trimmed by 3 bases and 3 bases, with 11 bases remaining between them. This CDR3 region has 14 residues. Germline CDR1 reads SGHAT; CDR2 reads FQNNGV. CDR3 nucleotides: TGTGCCAGCAGCTTCAGGGTCTTGGACACTGAAGCTTTCTTT. Its translation: CASSFRVLDTEAFF.

Points on this clone: At the DNA level, this CDR3 is encoded by other sequences in the same sample as well. The chain employs TRBV7-9 and TRBJ1-2, with D possibly being TRBD1 (5 bases). The germline gives CDR1 SEHNR, CDR2 FQNEAQ (reference sequence). CDR3 length: 13 residues. Trimming stripped 0 bases from V and 8 bases from J, with 10 bases between. The CDR3 sequence is CASSLAGGSGYTF. The CDR3 region has the DNA TGTGCCAGCAGCTTAGCGGGGGGATCAGGCTACACCTTC.

The chain employs TRBV7-9 and TRBJ2-3, with D hard to call. The germline CDR1 and CDR2 sequences are SEHNR and FQNEAQ (reference sequence). The CDR3 is made up of 17 amino acids. The V and J ends lost 3 bases and 2 bases respectively, with 18 bases between them. In nucleotides, the CDR3 is TGTGCCAGCAGCTTTTCCCGCCTGAGAGGAATCACAGATACGCAGTATTTT. It yields the protein CASSFSRLRGITDTQYF.

This clone was seen just once. The chain carries TRBV6-6 and TRBJ1-1; TRBD1 matches 11 bases. The CDR3 contains 16 residues. The ends lost 6 bases at V and 4 bases at J; junction bases unmatched: 10. The germline V gene encodes CDR1 MNHNY and CDR2 SVGAGI (reference sequence). The CDR3 sequence is CASSSPRTGGRTEAFF. The CDR3 nucleotides are TGTGCCAGCAGCTCGCCCCGGACAGGGGGCCGCACTGAAGCTTTCTTT.

This chain connects TRBV5-1 to TRBJ1-1, with 7 bases lining up with TRBD1. V gave up 2 bases and J gave up 2 bases; unmatched junction bases: 3. The germline V gene encodes CDR1 SGHRS and CDR2 YFSETQ. This CDR3 region has 14 residues. The CDR3 is CASSLNRGNTEAFF. In nucleotides, the CDR3 is TGCGCCAGCAGCTTAAACAGGGGTAACACTGAAGCTTTCTTT.

The CDR3 region is CASSSPSGQGVTEAFF. The DNA for the CDR3 is TGTGCCAGCTCATCGCCCTCGGGACAGGGAGTCACTGAAGCTTTCTTT. The gene calls are TRBV18 and TRBJ1-1; 9 nucleotides agree with TRBD1. The CDR3 covers 16 residues. CDR1 is KGHSH, CDR2 LQKENI, per germline. With 5 bases clipped from V and 4 bases from J, the junction kept 11 bases outside the gene matches. Filled out from reference TRBV18 and TRBJ1-1, the complete variable domain reads NAGVMQNPRHLVRRRGQEARLRCSPMKGHSHVYWYRQLPEEGLKFMVYLQKENIIDESGMPKERFSAEFPKEGPSILRIQQVVRGDSAAYFCASSSPSGQGVTEAFFGQGTRLTVV.

The chain combines TRBV7-9 with TRBJ1-2, with D possibly being TRBD1 (6 bases). Trimming took off 4 bases at V and 8 bases at J, with 20 bases between the two ends. The CDR3 sequence is 15 residues long. Germline CDR1 is SEHNR and CDR2 is FQNEAQ (reference sequence). The CDR3 bases are TGTGCCAGCAGCTACTCGGACAGTCGATCGTTAGGCTACACCTTC. This gives the protein CASSYSDSRSLGYTF.

V and J are TRBV2 and TRBJ1-4; TRBD1 aligns across 7 bases. Germline V gene sequence: CDR1 SNHLY, CDR2 FYNNEI. Losses at the gene ends were 9 bases for V and 7 bases for J; bases not matched to a gene: 5. This CDR3 has 12 residues. CDR3 in amino acids: CARAGGGEKLFF. The CDR3 DNA reads as TGTGCCAGGGCAGGGGGTGGTGAAAAACTGTTTTTT. The entire variable domain, with the rest obtained from reference TRBV2 and TRBJ1-4, is as follows: EPEVTQTPSHQVTQMGQEVILRCVPISNHLYFYWYRQILGQKVEFLVSFYNNEISEKSEIFDDQFSVERPDGSNFTLKIRSTKLEDSAMYFCARAGGGEKLFFGSGTQLSVL.